The 19 T cell receptor beta chains reported below all come from one sample, sequenced in a study of OX40 agonist ivuxolimab in advanced cancers. Assay used: immunoSEQ multiplex PCR; TCRdb lists only in-frame clones, some missing. The data show about 28,000 clones, approximately 80% seen once. The sample consisted of CD4+ or CD8+ T cells sorted from blood, taken in a trial of the OX40 agonist ivuxolimab. The receptors originated from an adult with an advanced solid tumor such as melanoma, head and neck, liver or kidney cancer.

CDR3 amino acids: CASSPGTSFNEQFF. The DNA for the CDR3 is TGTGCCAGCAGCCCAGGGACTAGCTTCAATGAGCAGTTCTTC. The rearrangement joins TRBV21-1 to TRBJ2-1; TRBD2, the table's D call, lacks a check against the DNA. TRBV21-1 is a pseudogene segment. The length of the CDR3 is 14 residues.

The chain couples TRBV7-3 to TRBJ2-1; TRBD1 matches 9 bases. Germline V gene data show CDR1 as SGHTA and CDR2 as FQGTGA. The CDR3 has 16 residues. The J segment lost 3 bases and the V segment lost 2 bases, leaving 5 bases of the junction unmatched. CDR3 in amino acids: CASSLGTGSLYNEQFF. The CDR3 DNA is TGTGCCAGCAGCTTAGGGACAGGGAGCCTCTACAATGAGCAGTTCTTC. Full variable domain (remainder filled in from reference TRBV7-3 and TRBJ2-1): GAGVSQTPSNKVTEKGKYVELRCDPISGHTALYWYRQSLGQGPEFLIYFQGTGAADDSGLPNDRFFAVRPEGSVSTLKIQRTERGDSAVYLCASSLGTGSLYNEQFFGPGTRLTVL.

The rearrangement joins TRBV30 to TRBJ1-3, with D unresolved. Trimming took 3 bases from V and 3 from J, leaving 18 bases between them. The germline CDR1 and CDR2 sequences are GTSNPN and SVGIG (reference sequence). There are 16 residues in the CDR3. In nucleotides, the CDR3 is TGTGCCTGGAGGACTCCGCTCGGCCTGGATGGAAACACCATATATTTT. This gives the protein CAWRTPLGLDGNTIYF.

This clone was seen just once. The rearrangement joins TRBV7-2 to TRBJ2-5; D is perhaps TRBD2 (7 bases). CDR3 length: 15 amino acids. Germline-derived CDR1 and CDR2 are SGHTA and FQGNSA. V lost 8 bases and J 5 bases, leaving 21 bases between the germline ends. In nucleotides, the CDR3 is TGTGCCAGCCGAAGGCTAAGGCGGGGGCGGGAGACCCAGTACTTC. Translated, it gives CASRRLRRGRETQYF.

The chain uses TRBV9 and TRBJ2-7; 7 positions agree with TRBD1. The CDR3 loop spans 16 amino acids. From germline, CDR1 is SGDLS and CDR2 YYNGEE. J was trimmed by 6 bases and V by 4 bases; bases with no gene match: 16. The CDR3 here is CASSLEKTGLLGEQYF. Here the CDR3 DNA reads TGTGCCAGCAGCCTCGAAAAGACAGGGTTGCTGGGCGAGCAGTACTTC.

The rearrangement joins TRBV6-5 to TRBJ1-1; D not certain. V was pared by 0 bases and J by 1 base, with 12 bases between. Germline V gives CDR1 MNHEY, CDR2 SVGAGI. The CDR3 has 16 residues. The CDR3 protein is CASSYSTGWQNTEAFF. As DNA, the CDR3 is TGTGCCAGCAGTTACTCAACGGGGTGGCAGAACACTGAAGCTTTCTTT.

The CDR3 here is CASSSRRGRDTEAFF. CDR3 sequence (DNA): TGTGCCAGCAGCTCCCGGCGGGGGAGGGACACTGAAGCTTTCTTT. J is TRBJ1-1 and V is TRBV11-2; D is possibly TRBD1 (5 bases). V lost 4 bases and J 3 bases, leaving 15 bases between the germline ends. CDR1 and CDR2 from the germline V gene are SGHAT and FQNNGV. CDR3 length: 15 amino acids.

V is TRBV7-9 and J is TRBJ2-1; D may be TRBD2 (5 bases). In germline, CDR1 is SEHNR, CDR2 FQNEAQ (reference sequence). This CDR3 is built from 15 residues. Trimming stripped 7 bases from V and 4 bases from J, with 17 bases between. The CDR3 DNA reads as TGTGCCAGCAACGCGGGCTCTCCCCTATACAATGAGCAGTTCTTC. It codes for CASNAGSPLYNEQFF.

This sequence joins TRBV18 and TRBJ2-7; D possibly matches TRBD1 or TRBD2 (5 bases each). Trimming left V 2 bases short and J 6 bases short, with 11 bases between. The CDR3 length is 13 residues. CDR1 and CDR2 (germline): KGHSH, LQKENI. The CDR3 nucleotides read TGTGCCAGCTCACCAGGCCGAGGGACCGAGCAGTACTTC. As protein: CASSPGRGTEQYF. Full variable domain (remainder filled in from reference TRBV18 and TRBJ2-7): NAGVMQNPRHLVRRRGQEARLRCSPMKGHSHVYWYRQLPEEGLKFMVYLQKENIIDESGMPKERFSAEFPKEGPSILRIQQVVRGDSAAYFCASSPGRGTEQYFGPGTRLTVT.

The J gene is TRBJ2-3, the V gene TRBV7-9, with 7 positions matching TRBD2. This CDR3 has 15 residues. The germline gives CDR1 SEHNR, CDR2 FQNEAQ (reference sequence). The trim removed 1 base at V and 3 bases at J, leaving 4 bases unmatched. CDR3 coding DNA: TGTGCCAGCAGCTTAGGGCTGCGGGGGACAGATACGCAGTATTTT. It yields the protein CASSLGLRGTDTQYF. Full variable domain (missing parts from reference TRBV7-9 and TRBJ2-3): DTGVSQNPRHKITKRGQNVTFRCDPISEHNRLYWYRQTLGQGPEFLTYFQNEAQLEKSRLLSDRFSAERPKGSFSTLEIQRTEQGDSAMYLCASSLGLRGTDTQYFGPGTRLTVL.

The genes are TRBV29-1 and TRBJ1-1, with 8 positions matching TRBD1. Germline CDR1 reads SQVTM; CDR2 reads ANQGSEA. The V segment lost 7 bases and the J segment 3 bases; nucleotides outside the gene matches: 10. This CDR3 has 14 amino acids. The CDR3 reads CSADGQGGDTEAFF. The CDR3 DNA follows: TGCAGCGCTGACGGACAGGGCGGGGACACTGAAGCTTTCTTT.

V and J are TRBV7-9 and TRBJ2-4; 9 bases are shared with TRBD1. The CDR3 sequence is 18 residues long. CDR1 is SEHNR, CDR2 FQNEAQ, per germline (reference sequence). V lost 2 bases, J lost 4 bases, and 12 bases stayed unmatched. The CDR3 sequence: CASSLPPGTGIPKNIQYF. The CDR3 DNA sequence: TGTGCCAGCAGCTTACCTCCCGGGACAGGGATCCCGAAAAACATTCAGTACTTC.

This rearrangement joins TRBV4-3 to TRBJ1-4, with unresolved D. V gave up 3 bases and J gave up 4 bases, with 12 bases separating them. The V gene's germline CDR1 is LGHNA and CDR2 YSLEER. The CDR3 has 15 amino acids. The CDR3 protein is CASSQDQAYNEKLFF. CDR3 bases: TGCGCCAGCAGCCAGGACCAGGCTTATAATGAAAAACTGTTTTTT.

The chain links TRBV7-9 to TRBJ1-1; 10 nucleotides align to TRBD1. The V gene end was trimmed by 4 bases and the J gene end by 5 bases; junction bases not matched to a gene: 7. This CDR3 spans 15 amino acids. Germline loops: CDR1 SEHNR, CDR2 FQNEAQ (reference sequence). This CDR3 is CASSSPGQGRTEAFF. As DNA, the CDR3 is TGTGCCAGCAGCTCGCCGGGACAGGGGAGAACTGAAGCTTTCTTT.

J is TRBJ2-2 and V is TRBV11-2, with D possibly being TRBD2 (5 bases). Per the germline V gene, CDR1 is SGHAT and CDR2 is FQNNGV. This CDR3 comprises 15 residues. The V end lost 3 bases, the J end lost 1 base, and 9 bases lay between the germline ends. This CDR3 reads CASSFGGLNTGELFF. The CDR3 DNA reads as TGTGCCAGCAGCTTCGGAGGACTGAACACCGGGGAGCTGTTTTTT.

The gene calls are TRBV5-5 and TRBJ1-1; D perhaps matches TRBD1 (6 bases). Germline-derived CDR1 and CDR2 are SGHKS and YYEKEE (reference sequence). This CDR3 has 13 residues. V gave up 1 base and J gave up 5 bases, with 9 bases separating them. CDR3 residues: CASSLQGWTEAFF. Written as DNA, the CDR3 is TGTGCCAGCAGCTTGCAGGGGTGGACTGAAGCTTTCTTT.

This clone has just a few counts. This chain uses TRBV7-6 with TRBJ2-7; D remains unclear. The CDR3 runs 12 residues. The ends were cut back, 3 bases at V and 3 bases at J, with 6 bases in the middle. Germline assignment: CDR1 SGHVS and CDR2 FNYEAQ. The CDR3 sequence is CASSLDHYEQYF. DNA for the CDR3: TGTGCCAGCAGCTTGGATCACTACGAGCAGTACTTC.

The genes are TRBV4-2 and TRBJ2-7; TRBD1 matches at 9 bases. This CDR3 contains 14 residues. With V trimmed by 5 bases and J by 5 bases, 7 bases remained unmatched. Germline loops: CDR1 LGHNA, CDR2 YNFKEQ. The CDR3 loop is CASSGTGGGNEQYF. The CDR3, as DNA: TGTGCCAGCAGCGGAACAGGGGGCGGGAACGAGCAGTACTTC.

The chain joins TRBV27 to TRBJ2-7; D perhaps matches TRBD1 (6 bases). Germline V gene sequence: CDR1 MNHEY, CDR2 SMNVEV (reference sequence). The V gene lost 5 bases and the J gene lost 2 bases, with 16 bases spanning the gap. This CDR3 is 15 amino acids long. CDR3 nucleotide sequence: TGTGCCAGCAGTCCTTCCGACAGGTCCCCCTACGAGCAGTACTTC. As protein: CASSPSDRSPYEQYF.